These 12 T cell receptor delta chains came from one sample sequenced in a study of gammadelta T cells in human blood. TCRdb processed the RT-PCR reads again with the CATT caller. The sample gives about 160 delta-chain clones, under 40% of which show up once; 83% is in the top ten. The sample taken for sequencing was Vgamma9Vdelta2 gamma-delta T cells from cord blood. The receptors stem from a newborn.

Comment on this clone: This likely came from a read error, as a far larger clone is one base away. The same CDR3 also results from other DNA sequences found in this sample. The chain is built from TRDV2 and TRDJ1, with 8 bases fitting TRDD3. The J gene, not given by TCRdb, was assigned here from a germline match of the nucleotide sequence. CDR1 GEAIGNYY and CDR2 EKD come from the germline V gene. The CDR3 has 15 amino acids. The CDR3 here is CACDILGVHTDKLIF. The CDR3 coding sequence is TGTGCATGTGACATACTGGGGGTTCACACCGATAAACTCATCTTT.

With regard to this clone: TCRdb has a much larger clone's protein, which differs at residue 8 from the translation of this DNA, likely because of a read error; what is shown is the protein translated from the DNA. The J gene is TRDJ2, the V gene TRDV2; 9 bases map to TRDD3. The J gene is not listed in TCRdb, so it was assigned here from a DNA match to germline. From germline, CDR1 is GEAIGNYY and CDR2 EKD. This CDR3 contains 15 residues. V gave up 2 bases and J gave up 6 bases; unmatched junction bases: 6. The CDR3 here is CACDILGETPAQLFF. As DNA, the CDR3 is TGTGCCTGTGACATACTGGGGGAAACGCCAGCACAACTCTTCTTT.

In regard to this clone: This DNA's translation and the protein TCRdb lists, from a much larger clone, do not match at residue 6, likely due to a read error; the protein shown is translated from the DNA. There is no V gene call, and the J gene is TRDJ1; TRDD3, as called in the table, went unchecked against the DNA. This CDR3 comprises 16 residues. The CDR3 is CACDARGGGYADKLIF. In DNA, the CDR3 is TGTGCCTGTGACGCCCGGGGTGGGGGATACGCCGATAAACTCATCTTT.

In the case of this clone: A far bigger clonotype differs at one base, so this is likely a read error. The identical CDR3 is also encoded by other nucleotide sequences in the sample. The chain uses TRDV2 and TRDJ1; TRDD3 matches at 8 bases. Germline V gives CDR1 GEAIGNYY, CDR2 EKD. The CDR3 sequence is 14 residues long. As DNA, the CDR3 is TGTGCATGTGACGAGACTGGGGGCACCGATAAACTCATCTTT. This codes for CACDETGGTDKLIF.

This clone is labeled as hyperexpanded. This sample includes further DNA sequences coding for the same CDR3. V gene TRDV2 combines with J gene TRDJ1; 8 bases are shared with TRDD3. The CDR3 covers 14 residues. Trimming removed 3 bases from V and 1 base from J; junction bases left unmatched: 3. The germline CDR1 and CDR2 sequences are GEAIGNYY and EKD. In DNA form, the CDR3 reads TGTGCCTGTGACGAGACTGGGGGCACCGATAAACTCATCTTT. This gives the protein CACDETGGTDKLIF.

A word on this clone: TCRdb's entry gives the protein of a much larger clone, which mismatches this DNA's translation at residue 11, likely from a read error; the protein reported here is translated from the DNA. The gene calls are TRDV2 and TRDJ3; 9 nucleotides line up with TRDD3. Since TCRdb gives no J gene, matching the DNA to germline was used here to assign it. Germline CDR1 GEAIGNYY, CDR2 EKD. The CDR3 extends over 18 amino acids. For the CDR3, the DNA is TGTGCCTGTGACACCTACTGGGGGAGCTCCCGGGACACCCGACAGATGTTTTTC. Residues: CACDTYWGSSRDTRQMFF.

Note on this clone: A far larger clone is just one base off, so this is likely a read error. Within the sample, other DNA sequences also encode this same CDR3. The genes are TRDV2 and TRDJ1; TRDD3 matches at 8 bases. Here the J gene came from matching the DNA to germline, since TCRdb omits it. From germline, CDR1 is GEAIGNYY and CDR2 EKD. CDR3 length: 14 amino acids. V shed 3 bases and J 2 bases; nucleotides not matched to a gene: 4. The CDR3 nucleotides read TGTGCCTGTGACGAGACTGGGGGTACCGATAAACTCATCTTT. This sequence encodes CACDETGGTDKLIF.

By share, this clone counts as hyperexpanded. The chain links TRDV2 to TRDJ3; 7 bases match TRDD3. Germline lookup yields CDR1 GEAIGNYY and CDR2 EKD. The CDR3 sequence is 18 residues long. Losses at the gene ends were 2 bases for V and 0 bases for J; bases not matched to a gene: 6. This chain's CDR3 is CACDKLGASSWDTRQMFF. CDR3 coding DNA: TGTGCCTGTGACAAGCTGGGGGCCTCCTCCTGGGACACCCGACAGATGTTTTTC.

This clone turned up a few times. A far larger clone differs by one base, so this is likely a read error. The J gene is TRDJ1, the V gene TRDV2; 8 nucleotides match TRDD3. CDR3 length: 14 residues. Germline V gene data show CDR1 as GEAIGNYY and CDR2 as EKD. J was trimmed by 1 base and V by 5 bases; bases with no gene match: 5. The DNA for the CDR3 is TGTGCCTGTGCCGAGACTGGGGGCACCGATAAACTCATCTTT. It encodes CACAETGGTDKLIF.

This clone came up a few times. A read error is the likely source, as a far larger clone sits one nucleotide away. V gene TRDV2 combines with J gene TRDJ2; TRDD3 matches at 12 bases. Looked up from germline, CDR1 is GEAIGNYY and CDR2 is EKD. V lost 4 bases and J lost 1; bases outside the gene matches: 6. The CDR3 is 17 amino acids. The CDR3 region is CACDVLGDTILTAQLFF. As DNA, the CDR3 is TGTGCCTGTGATGTACTGGGGGATACTATTTTGACAGCACAACTCTTCTTT.

As for this clone: Given a far larger clone just one base away, this is likely a sequencing read error. V gene TRDV2 combines with J gene TRDJ3, with TRDD3 matching 9 bases. The CDR3 runs 18 residues. CDR1 and CDR2 (germline): GEAIGNYY, EKD. CDR3 sequence reads: CACDTYWGSSWDNRQMFF. CDR3 DNA sequence: TGTGCCTGTGACACCTACTGGGGGAGCTCCTGGGACAACCGACAGATGTTTTTC.

Points on this clone: Only one base separates this from a far larger clonotype, so it likely reflects a read error. J is TRDJ1 and V is TRDV2, with 13 bases lining up with TRDD3. The J gene, left out of TCRdb, was set here by checking the DNA against germline. This CDR3 spans 22 amino acids. The germline gives CDR1 GEAIGNYY, CDR2 EKD. J lost 2 bases, V lost 2 bases, and 22 bases had no gene match. CDR3 region: CACDNSRHRQLLGDTGTDKLIF. DNA of the CDR3: TGTGCCTGTGACAATAGCCGGCATCGACAACTACTGGGGGATACGGGGACCGATAAACTCATCTTT.